These 18 T cell receptor beta chains originate from one sample sequenced in a study of human T cells and chemical hapten exposure. TCRdb recomputed calls from the 5' RACE reads with MiXCR, one row per CDR3 protein. The sample yields tens of thousands of distinct CDR3 sequences, roughly 15% seen once. Unseparated into fractions, whole blood served as the source from which total RNA was extracted. All receptors come from a female donor in good health.

This clonotype was detected ten times or more. This chain connects TRBV20-1 to TRBJ1-1, with a possible D match to TRBD1 (5 bases). The CDR3 is made up of 13 amino acids. Germline V lookup: CDR1 DFQATT, CDR2 SNEGSKA (reference sequence). V was shortened by 6 bases and J by 2 bases, with 13 bases between the two germline ends. CDR3: CSALPGVNTEAFF. The DNA for the CDR3 is TGCAGTGCCCTACCGGGGGTCAACACTGAAGCTTTCTTT.

This clonotype was picked up many times. The chain employs TRBV11-2 and TRBJ1-1; D unclear. Trimming left V 5 bases short and J 1 base short, with 5 bases between. This CDR3 has 12 residues. Germline V CDR1 and CDR2: SGHAT, FQNNGV. The CDR3 coding sequence is TGTGCCAGCAGCCAGACGAACACTGAAGCTTTCTTT. Amino acids: CASSQTNTEAFF.

The chain joins TRBV28 to TRBJ1-1, with 9 bases lining up with TRBD1. Germline-derived CDR1 and CDR2 are MDHEN and SYDVKM. V dropped 7 bases and J dropped 1; count of bases not matched to a gene: 7. The CDR3 has 15 residues. CDR3 nucleotide sequence: TGTGCCAGCAATGGACAGGGGAAGGCGAACACTGAAGCTTTCTTT. This gives the protein CASNGQGKANTEAFF.

The chain uses TRBV4-1 and TRBJ2-7, with D uncertain. This CDR3 has 15 residues. CDR1 and CDR2 from the germline V gene are MGHRA and YSYEKL. Trimming took off 1 base at V and 0 bases at J, with 10 bases between the two ends. DNA for the CDR3: TGCGCCAGCAGCCAAGGGACCCCGAGCTCCTACGAGCAGTACTTC. It is translated as CASSQGTPSSYEQYF.

This clonotype appeared a few times. The gene calls are TRBV5-6 and TRBJ2-3; D possibly corresponds to TRBD1 (5 bases). The CDR3 length is 12 residues. From germline, CDR1 is SGHDT and CDR2 YYEEEE. Between the trimmed V and J ends, which lost 1 base and 14 bases, there was a span of 14 bases. CDR3 nucleotides: TGTGCCAGCAGCTTGTCAGGGTCGGGTCGGTATTTT. The encoded protein is CASSLSGSGRYF.

V gene TRBV12-3 or TRBV12-4 combines with J gene TRBJ1-3; TRBD1 might be the D (6 bases). V was trimmed by 0 bases and J by 1 base, leaving 13 bases between them. The CDR3 sequence is 17 residues long. DNA for the CDR3: TGTGCCAGCAGTTTAGCGGGTTGGGACACGTCTGGAAACACCATATATTTT. Encoded protein: CASSLAGWDTSGNTIYF.

The sample holds many counts of this clonotype. As DNA, the CDR3 is TGTGCCAGCTCTCGCCAGGCTAGCACAGATACGCAGTATTTT. This codes for CASSRQASTDTQYF. V usage is TRBV18 and J usage is TRBJ2-3; no reliable D call. Per the germline V gene, CDR1 is KGHSH and CDR2 is LQKENI. Trimming removed 6 bases from V and 0 bases from J, with 10 bases in between. The CDR3 covers 14 residues.

This clonotype has just a few counts. V usage is TRBV20-1 and J usage is TRBJ2-3; 12 bases fit TRBD2. The length of the CDR3 is 14 residues. V dropped 3 bases and J dropped 4; count of bases not matched to a gene: 2. Germline V gene data show CDR1 as DFQATT and CDR2 as SNEGSKA (reference sequence). CDR3 residues: CSASLAGGPDTQYF. CDR3 bases: TGCAGTGCTAGCCTAGCGGGGGGGCCAGATACGCAGTATTTT.

This clonotype was seen a few times. This sequence joins TRBV7-9 and TRBJ1-2, with 7 positions matching TRBD1. CDR1 SEHNR and CDR2 FQNEAQ come from the germline V gene (reference sequence). V shed 3 bases, J shed 7 bases, and the junction held 5 bases outside the gene matches. This CDR3 has 13 residues. CDR3 bases: TGTGCCAGCAGCTTGACAGGGTCAGGTGGCTACACCTTC. Its protein is CASSLTGSGGYTF. Based on the CDR3 plus reference TRBV7-9 and TRBJ1-2, the full variable domain is DTGVSQNPRHKITKRGQNVTFRCDPISEHNRLYWYRQTLGQGPEFLTYFQNEAQLEKSRLLSDRFSAERPKGSFSTLEIQRTEQGDSAMYLCASSLTGSGGYTFGSGTRLTVV.

This clonotype was seen more than once but under ten times. The CDR3 loop is CASSSSGGRRTDTQYF. CDR3 coding DNA: TGTGCCAGCAGTTCTAGCGGGGGGCGAAGAACAGATACGCAGTATTTT. The V call is TRBV2, the J call TRBJ2-3; 11 nucleotides line up with TRBD2. The CDR3 is 16 residues long. Germline V gene lookup returns CDR1 SNHLY and CDR2 FYNNEI. The V and J ends lost 5 bases and 3 bases, in that order; junction bases with no gene match: 7.

V and J are TRBV30 and TRBJ2-3; TRBD1 agrees at 7 bases. The V segment lost 5 bases and the J segment 6 bases; nucleotides outside the gene matches: 17. The V gene's germline CDR1 is GTSNPN and CDR2 SVGIG (reference sequence). This CDR3 spans 16 amino acids. The chain's CDR3 is CAWGSDRATTMDTQYF. The CDR3 coding sequence is TGTGCCTGGGGCTCCGACAGGGCCACTACTATGGATACGCAGTATTTT.

This clonotype turned up a few times. This sequence joins TRBV7-2 and TRBJ1-1; D gene ambiguous. Germline V lookup: CDR1 SGHTA, CDR2 FQGNSA. The CDR3 totals 14 residues. The ends were cut back, 3 bases at V and 0 bases at J, with 8 bases in the middle. As DNA, the CDR3 is TGTGCCAGCAGCTTCCAGATCATGAACACTGAAGCTTTCTTT. As protein: CASSFQIMNTEAFF.

V and J are TRBV7-2 and TRBJ2-7; 8 bases line up with TRBD2. CDR3 length equals 17 residues. The V and J ends lost 0 bases and 5 bases, in that order; junction bases with no gene match: 12. Germline CDR1 reads SGHTA; CDR2 reads FQGNSA. In DNA, the CDR3 is TGTGCCAGCAGCTTAGCCCCCGGGAGGGGGGGGCTGAACGAGCAGTACTTC. Its translation: CASSLAPGRGGLNEQYF.

V is TRBV28 and J is TRBJ2-5; D may be TRBD2 (5 bases). This CDR3 comprises 18 residues. Germline assignment: CDR1 MDHEN and CDR2 SYDVKM. Trimming cost V 2 bases and J 4 bases, with 23 bases left between them. Written as DNA, the CDR3 is TGTGCCAGCAGTTTACGACGCTCAAGCGGAGGATTCGGAGAGACCCAGTACTTC. As protein: CASSLRRSSGGFGETQYF. The full variable domain, completed using reference TRBV28 and TRBJ2-5, is DVKVTQSSRYLVKRTGEKVFLECVQDMDHENMFWYRQDPGLGLRLIYFSYDVKMKEKGDIPEGYSVSREKKERFSLILESASTNQTSMYLCASSLRRSSGGFGETQYFGPGTRLLVL.

V usage is TRBV3-1 and J usage is TRBJ2-1; weak D call: TRBD2 (5 bases). The V gene's germline CDR1 is LGHDT and CDR2 YNNKEL (reference sequence). The CDR3 covers 12 residues. The V end lost 4 bases, the J end lost 9 bases, and 10 bases lay between the germline ends. This CDR3 reads CASSPTRGEQFF. The CDR3 nucleotides are TGTGCCAGCAGCCCCACCCGGGGTGAGCAGTTCTTC.

The V gene is TRBV12-3 or TRBV12-4, the J gene TRBJ1-3; the D is unclear. The CDR3 covers 14 residues. Between the trimmed V and J ends, which lost 3 bases and 0 bases, there was a span of 6 bases. The CDR3 loop is CASSFESSGNTIYF. DNA for the CDR3: TGTGCCAGCAGTTTTGAGTCCTCTGGAAACACCATATATTTT.

The chain carries TRBV7-2 and TRBJ1-1, with D perhaps TRBD1 (5 bases). This CDR3 has 15 amino acids. V was trimmed by 0 bases and J by 7 bases, leaving 15 bases between them. Germline V gives CDR1 SGHTA, CDR2 FQGNSA. This CDR3 reads CASSLALGRGNEAFF. DNA of the CDR3: TGTGCCAGCAGCTTAGCGCTAGGGCGGGGCAATGAAGCTTTCTTT.

Only a few counts were recorded for this clonotype. The chain employs TRBV6-2 or TRBV6-3 and TRBJ2-7; the D gene is possibly TRBD2 (6 bases). The germline V and J ends were trimmed by 4 bases and 6 bases, with 10 bases remaining between them. The CDR3 extends over 12 amino acids. Germline CDR1 reads MNHEY; CDR2 reads SVGEGT. The CDR3 bases are TGTGCCAGCAGTTCGACTAGTAGCGAGCAGTACTTC. Amino acid sequence: CASSSTSSEQYF.